This T cell receptor beta chain emerged from a study of T cell repertoires in cytomegalovirus infection (dated 2019 in TCRdb). With regard to the full study: The peptide stimulations were aimed at well-studied HLA-B-restricted epitopes as well as recently identified HLA-C-restricted CMV epitopes, whose presentation resists viral immunomodulation. Donor HLA type was relevant to the analysis, as public TCR beta signatures indicated carriage of CMV infection together with the matching HLA type. Points the paper makes about the study in general: The ex vivo response was dominated by HLA-C-restricted CMV-specific TCR beta clonotypes, which also provided the single most frequent clonotype in two of eight donors. In both this cohort and an independent roughly 350-donor cohort, the cumulative frequency of public TCR beta family members distinguished carriers of CMV infection plus the relevant HLA type.

Comment on this clonotype: It lacks a known antigen. In this CDR3 the conserved last residue, phenylalanine or tryptophan, is missing, so a read error is likely.

The treatment or condition label of this sample denotes: in vitro stimulation with specific CMV peptide epitopes to enrich CMV-specific T cells. The run used an Illumina HiSeq 1500. Clones were called with MiXCR by TCRdb after fastp trimmed the public reads at Q25, and only in-frame beta chains were retained. Each entry is one CDR3 protein sequence, shown with its most common DNA and genes. The sample records roughly 500,000 distinct CDR3 sequences, around 30% of which are singletons. Under 20% of the sample goes to the ten largest clones. The sequenced sample was cultured PBMCs, obtained from culture after CMV antigen stimulation. The TCR was taken from a human donor in good health (CMV status not recorded). Some clones in this sample may be carry-over from other donors' samples.

The CDR3 in this case is CASTTGQTPLETQYL. The bases are TGTGCCAGCACCACCGGACAGACCCCCCTGGAGACCCAGTACTTA. This sequence uses TRBV6-5 and TRBJ2-5; the D gene is perhaps TRBD1, from 6 matching bases. The V end loses 7 bases and the J end loses 5 bases, and a stretch of 20 bases separates them. The CDR3 is 15 amino acids long, termini counted. Just CDR3 DNA is preserved here, 45 bases in frame from base 1. The germline V gene gives CDR1 as MNHEY and CDR2 as SVGAGI.